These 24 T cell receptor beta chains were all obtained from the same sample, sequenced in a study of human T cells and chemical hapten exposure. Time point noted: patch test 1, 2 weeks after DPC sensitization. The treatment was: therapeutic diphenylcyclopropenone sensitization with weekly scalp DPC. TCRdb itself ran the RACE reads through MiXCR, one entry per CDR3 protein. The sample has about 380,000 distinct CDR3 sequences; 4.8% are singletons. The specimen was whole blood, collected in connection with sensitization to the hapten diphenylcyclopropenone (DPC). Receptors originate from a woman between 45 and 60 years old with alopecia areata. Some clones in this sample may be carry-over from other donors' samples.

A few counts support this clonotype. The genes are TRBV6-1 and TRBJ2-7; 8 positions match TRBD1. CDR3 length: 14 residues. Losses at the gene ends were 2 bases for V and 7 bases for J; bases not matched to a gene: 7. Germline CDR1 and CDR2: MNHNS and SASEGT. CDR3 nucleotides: TGTGCCAGCAGTGAACATGGACAGGGTCGGGAGCAGTACTTC. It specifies CASSEHGQGREQYF.

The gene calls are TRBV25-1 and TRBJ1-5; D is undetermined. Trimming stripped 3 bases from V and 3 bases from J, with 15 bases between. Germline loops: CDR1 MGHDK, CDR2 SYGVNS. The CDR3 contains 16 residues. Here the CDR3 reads CASSEDSEGFNQPQHF. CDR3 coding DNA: TGTGCCAGCAGTGAGGACTCCGAGGGATTCAATCAGCCCCAGCATTTT.

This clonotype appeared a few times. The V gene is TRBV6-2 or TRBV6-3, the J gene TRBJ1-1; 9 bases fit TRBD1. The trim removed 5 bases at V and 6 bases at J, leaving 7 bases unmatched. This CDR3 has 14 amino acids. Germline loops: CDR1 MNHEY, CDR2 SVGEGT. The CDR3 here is CASSVGQGLSEAFF. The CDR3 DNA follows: TGTGCCAGCAGTGTGGGACAGGGATTATCTGAAGCTTTCTTT.

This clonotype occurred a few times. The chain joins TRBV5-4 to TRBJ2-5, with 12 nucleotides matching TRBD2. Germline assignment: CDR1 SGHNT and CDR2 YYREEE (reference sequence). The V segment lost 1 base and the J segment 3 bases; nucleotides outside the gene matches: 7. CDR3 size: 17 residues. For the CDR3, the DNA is TGTGCCAGCAGCTTGTGGCTAGCGGGAGGGCCGGAAGAGACCCAGTACTTC. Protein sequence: CASSLWLAGGPEETQYF.

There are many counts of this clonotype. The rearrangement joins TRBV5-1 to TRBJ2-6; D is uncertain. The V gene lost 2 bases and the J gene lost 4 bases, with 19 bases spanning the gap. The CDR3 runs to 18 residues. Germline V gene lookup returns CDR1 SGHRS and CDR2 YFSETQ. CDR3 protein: CASSLRPVISPGANVLTF. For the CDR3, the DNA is TGCGCCAGCAGCTTACGCCCAGTCATATCGCCGGGGGCCAACGTCCTGACTTTC.

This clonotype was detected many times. The DNA of the CDR3 is TGTGCCAGCAGCTTAGAAGTCGTTGGATACACAGATACGCAGTATTTT. This gives the protein CASSLEVVGYTDTQYF. The rearrangement uses TRBV7-6 and TRBJ2-3; D is uncertain. Deletions cut 1 base from V and 2 bases from J, with 13 bases between. The CDR3 is 16 amino acids. The germline V gene encodes CDR1 SGHVS and CDR2 FNYEAQ.

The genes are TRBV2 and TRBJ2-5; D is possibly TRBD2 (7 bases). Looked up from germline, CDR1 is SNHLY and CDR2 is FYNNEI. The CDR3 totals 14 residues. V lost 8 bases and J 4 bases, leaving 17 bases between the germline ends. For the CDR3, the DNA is TGTGCCAGCTATAGGGGCGGGGGCCTAGAGACCCAGTACTTC. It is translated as CASYRGGGLETQYF.

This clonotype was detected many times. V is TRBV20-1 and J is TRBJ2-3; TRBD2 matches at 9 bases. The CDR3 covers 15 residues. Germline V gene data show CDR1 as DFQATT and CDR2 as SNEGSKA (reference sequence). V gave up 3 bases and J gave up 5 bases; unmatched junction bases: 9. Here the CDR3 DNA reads TGCAGTGCTAGCATCCTAGCGGGAATTGGAGATACGCAGTATTTT. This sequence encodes CSASILAGIGDTQYF.

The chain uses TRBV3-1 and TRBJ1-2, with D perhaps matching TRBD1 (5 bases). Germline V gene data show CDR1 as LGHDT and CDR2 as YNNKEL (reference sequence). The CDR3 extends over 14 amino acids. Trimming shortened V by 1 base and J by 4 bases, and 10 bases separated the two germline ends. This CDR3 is CASSQGGSIYGYTF. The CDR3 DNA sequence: TGTGCCAGCAGCCAAGGGGGCAGCATCTATGGCTACACCTTC.

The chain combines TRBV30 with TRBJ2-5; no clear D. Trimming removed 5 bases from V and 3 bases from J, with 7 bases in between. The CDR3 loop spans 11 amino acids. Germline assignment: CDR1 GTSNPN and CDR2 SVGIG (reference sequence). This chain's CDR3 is CAWQQKETQYF. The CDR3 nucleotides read TGTGCCTGGCAACAAAAAGAGACCCAGTACTTC.

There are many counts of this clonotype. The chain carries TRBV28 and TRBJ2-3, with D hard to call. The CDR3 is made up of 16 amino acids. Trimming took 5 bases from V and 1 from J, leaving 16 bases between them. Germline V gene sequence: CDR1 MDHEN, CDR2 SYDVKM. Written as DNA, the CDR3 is TGTGCCAGCAGTCCCCCTCGGATTGGAGGCACAGATACGCAGTATTTT. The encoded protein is CASSPPRIGGTDTQYF.

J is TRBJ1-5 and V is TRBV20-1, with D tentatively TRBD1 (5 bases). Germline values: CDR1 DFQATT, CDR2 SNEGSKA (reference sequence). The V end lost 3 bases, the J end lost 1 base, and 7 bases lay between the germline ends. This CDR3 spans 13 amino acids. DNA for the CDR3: TGCAGTGCTAGCGACAGCAGCAATCAGCCCCAGCATTTT. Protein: CSASDSSNQPQHF.

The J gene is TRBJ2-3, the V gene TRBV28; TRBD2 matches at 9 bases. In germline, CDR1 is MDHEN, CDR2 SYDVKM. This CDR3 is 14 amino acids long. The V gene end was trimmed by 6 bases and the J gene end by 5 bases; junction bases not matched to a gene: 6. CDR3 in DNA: TGTGCCAGCAGCCTCCTAGCGGGAATAGATACGCAGTATTTT. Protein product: CASSLLAGIDTQYF.

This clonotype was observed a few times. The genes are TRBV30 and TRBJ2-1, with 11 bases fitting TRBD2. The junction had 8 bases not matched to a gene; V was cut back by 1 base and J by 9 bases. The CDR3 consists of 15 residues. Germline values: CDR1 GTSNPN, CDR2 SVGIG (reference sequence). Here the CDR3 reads CAWSDTSGSSGEQFF. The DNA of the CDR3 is TGTGCCTGGAGTGACACTAGCGGGAGTTCGGGTGAGCAGTTCTTC.

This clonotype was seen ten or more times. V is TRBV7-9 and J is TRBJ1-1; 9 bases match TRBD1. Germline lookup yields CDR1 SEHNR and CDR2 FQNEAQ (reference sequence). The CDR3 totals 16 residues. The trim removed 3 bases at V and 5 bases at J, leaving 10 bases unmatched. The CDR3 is CASSLDRGTSWTEAFF. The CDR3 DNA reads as TGTGCCAGCAGCTTGGACAGGGGAACGAGTTGGACTGAAGCTTTCTTT.

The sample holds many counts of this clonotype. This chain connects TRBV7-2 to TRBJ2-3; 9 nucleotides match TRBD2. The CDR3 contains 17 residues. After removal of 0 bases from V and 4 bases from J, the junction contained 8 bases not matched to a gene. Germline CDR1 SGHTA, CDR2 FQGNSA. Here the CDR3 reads CASSLALLAGRADTQYF. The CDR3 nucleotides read TGTGCCAGCAGCTTAGCGCTCCTAGCGGGGAGGGCAGATACGCAGTATTTT. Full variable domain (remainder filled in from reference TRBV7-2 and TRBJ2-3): GAGVSQSPSNKVTEKGKDVELRCDPISGHTALYWYRQSLGQGLEFLIYFQGNSAPDKSGLPSDRFSAERTGGSVSTLTIQRTQQEDSAVYLCASSLALLAGRADTQYFGPGTRLTVL.

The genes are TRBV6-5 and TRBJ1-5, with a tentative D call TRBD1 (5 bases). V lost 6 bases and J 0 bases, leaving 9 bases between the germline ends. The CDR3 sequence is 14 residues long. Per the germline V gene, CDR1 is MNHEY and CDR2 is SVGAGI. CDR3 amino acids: CASSVQVSNQPQHF. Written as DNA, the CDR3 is TGTGCCAGCAGCGTACAGGTTAGCAATCAGCCCCAGCATTTT.

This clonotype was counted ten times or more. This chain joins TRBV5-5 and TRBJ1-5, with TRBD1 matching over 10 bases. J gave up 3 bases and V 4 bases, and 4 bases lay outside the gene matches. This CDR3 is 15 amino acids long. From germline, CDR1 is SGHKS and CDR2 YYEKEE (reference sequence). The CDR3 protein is CASSKDRGVNQPQHF. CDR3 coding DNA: TGTGCCAGCAGCAAGGACAGGGGGGTCAATCAGCCCCAGCATTTT.

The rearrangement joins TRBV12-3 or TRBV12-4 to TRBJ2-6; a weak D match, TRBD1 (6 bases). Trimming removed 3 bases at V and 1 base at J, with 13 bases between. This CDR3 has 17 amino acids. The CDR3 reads CASSLTGLSSGANVLTF. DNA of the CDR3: TGTGCCAGCAGTTTGACAGGACTTTCATCTGGGGCCAACGTCCTGACTTTC.

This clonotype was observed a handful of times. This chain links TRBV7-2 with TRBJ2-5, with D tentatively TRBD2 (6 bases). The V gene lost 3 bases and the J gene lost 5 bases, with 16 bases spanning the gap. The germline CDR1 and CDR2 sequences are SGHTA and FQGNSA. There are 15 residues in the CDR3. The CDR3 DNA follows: TGTGCCAGCAGCTTTGCGGCGGGGCCTGGGGAGACCCAGTACTTC. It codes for CASSFAAGPGETQYF.

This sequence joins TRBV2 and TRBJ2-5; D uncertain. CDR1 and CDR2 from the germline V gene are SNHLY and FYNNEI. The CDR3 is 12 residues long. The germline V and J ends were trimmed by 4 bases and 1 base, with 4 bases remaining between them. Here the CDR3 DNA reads TGTGCCAGCAGTGTTTCCCAAGAGACCCAGTACTTC. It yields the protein CASSVSQETQYF.

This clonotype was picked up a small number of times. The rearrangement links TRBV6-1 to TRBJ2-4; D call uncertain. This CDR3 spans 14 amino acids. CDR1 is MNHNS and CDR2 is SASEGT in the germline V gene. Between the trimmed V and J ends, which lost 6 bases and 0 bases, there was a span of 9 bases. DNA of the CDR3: TGTGCCAGCAGGGAGCTCCTAGCCAAAAACATTCAGTACTTC. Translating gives CASRELLAKNIQYF.

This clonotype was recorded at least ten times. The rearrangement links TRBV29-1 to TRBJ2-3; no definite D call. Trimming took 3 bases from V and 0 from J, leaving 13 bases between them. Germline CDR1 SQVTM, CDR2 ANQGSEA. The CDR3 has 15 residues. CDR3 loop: CSVESAARSTDTQYF. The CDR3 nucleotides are TGCAGCGTTGAGAGCGCAGCACGAAGCACAGATACGCAGTATTTT.

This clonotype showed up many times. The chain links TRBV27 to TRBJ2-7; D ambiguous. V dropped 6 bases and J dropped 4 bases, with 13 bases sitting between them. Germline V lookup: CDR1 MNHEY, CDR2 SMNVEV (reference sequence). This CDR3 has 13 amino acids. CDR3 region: CASSSRTEYEQYF. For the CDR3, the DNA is TGTGCCAGCAGCTCGCGGACGGAGTACGAGCAGTACTTC.